This TCR beta chain was profiled in a study of CD8+CD57+ T cells in acquired aplastic anemia. The V segment lost 0 bases and the J segment 2 bases; nucleotides outside the gene matches: 6. The germline CDR1 and CDR2 sequences are MGHRA and YSYEKL. The CDR3 runs to 17 residues. Profiles of TCR beta VDJ and CDR3 were generated from a genomic DNA template. MiXCR, run by TCRdb on the reads, gives a single entry per CDR3 protein. The data hold roughly 500,000 distinct CDR3 sequences, with approximately 33% observed a single time. All sequencing subjects had displayed CD8+CD57+ cell expansion on flow cytometry. Everyone among the patients had severe acquired aplastic anemia.

The chain is built from TRBV4-1 and TRBJ1-5; 8 bases agree with TRBD1. The specimen was sorted CD4+, CD8+, or CD8+CD57+ T cells (not recorded which) from PBMCs. The TCR was taken from a human donor with aplastic anemia. CDR3 protein: CASSQEPGQGGNQPQHF. Written as DNA, the CDR3 is TGCGCCAGCAGCCAAGAGCCCGGACAGGGTGGCAATCAGCCCCAGCATTTT.